A selection of T cell receptor beta chains follows, all from one sample in a study of STAT5B mutations in CD4+ large granular lymphocyte leukemia. This table comes from immunoSEQ multiplex PCR, and its TCRdb copy is limited to in-frame clones, with some not included. This sample has 31,000 or so clones, with about 77% found just once. Sequencing input: CD4+ T cells from blood buffy coats. The source is a human donor in good health. Each CDR3 is given with its conserved first and last residue. The size field is filled for only some rows; it gives once, few, many or a size class.

CASNLQGSNEKLFF	TRBJ1-4	-	TRBV2
CASSVGPVRETQYF	TRBJ2-5	-	TRBV9
CASSKVTGQETQYF	TRBJ2-5	-	TRBV21-1
CASRGTEAFF	TRBJ1-1	-	TRBV6-1
CSVDENNTGELFF	TRBJ2-2	-	TRBV29-1
CAWMGGQRVEKLFF	TRBJ1-4	-	TRBV30
CASSPGGDTQYF	TRBJ2-3	-	TRBV18
CASSLAVRKNTGELFF	TRBJ2-2	once	TRBV5-1
CSVEDRDSSSYNEQFF	TRBJ2-1	-	TRBV29-1
CASSAHPGRLAGGPDEQFF	TRBJ2-1	-	TRBV7-3
CASSHPTGLAGAVGANVLTF	TRBJ2-6	-	TRBV4-2
CASSLPGTEGHEQFF	TRBJ2-1	few	TRBV5-4
CASSPGTGNTGELFF	TRBJ2-2	-	TRBV18
CATSRERARDSYNEQFF	TRBJ2-1	-	TRBV15
CASSPGQGLFSLYGYTF	TRBJ1-2	-	TRBV27
CASSLGTSPFYNEQFF	TRBJ2-1	-	TRBV11-2
CAWSAPIGGNQPQHF	TRBJ1-5	few	TRBV30
CASRSAGGVYEQYF	TRBJ2-7	-	TRBV6-5
CASRGNQGMEKLFF	TRBJ1-4	-	TRBV2
CASSQKGGGTDTQYF	TRBJ2-3	-	TRBV4-2
CASSYRGHEQFF	TRBJ2-1	-	TRBV5-1
CASSSTDRVQYEQYF	TRBJ2-7	-	TRBV7-2
CASGTGRETQYF	TRBJ2-5	-	TRBV6-6